This T cell receptor beta chain comes out of a study of siplizumab effects on memory and regulatory T cells. The study, taken as a whole, reports: Suppressive capability of dividing Tregs from siplizumab cultures went unverified.

Trimming left V 3 bases short and J 6 bases short, with 14 bases between. The CDR3 has 14 amino acids. Germline V gives CDR1 MNHEY, CDR2 SVGAGI. This table comes from immunoSEQ multiplex PCR, and its TCRdb copy is limited to in-frame clones, with some not included. Altogether 99,000 or so clones are present, approximately 93% being singletons, with the ten largest covering 0.62%. A note on this clone: The target antigen is unknown.

V gene TRBV6-5 combines with J gene TRBJ1-1; tentatively, D is TRBD1 (6 bases). This TCR was recovered from a human donor in good health. Sequencing was done on a sample of Tregs sorted from blood. DNA for the CDR3: TGTGCCAGCAGTTATATACAGGGCCGGGCTGAAGCTTTCTTT. Translating it yields CASSYIQGRAEAFF.